One and the same sample provided the 10 T cell receptor beta chains below, sequenced in a study of cytomegalovirus exposure and HLA in healthy donors. It was with 60 Vbeta and 13 Jbeta primers that the PCR ran. Repertoires were generated with immunoSEQ multiplex PCR, while TCRdb's copy carries only in-frame clones and drops some. The sample has around 190,000 clones, nearly 80% seen once; the top ten hold approximately 2.9%. Sample: PBMCs. The source of these receptors is a female donor in good health and CMV-seronegative.

The rearrangement links TRBV13 to TRBJ2-7; 10 bases match TRBD1. This CDR3 region has 14 residues. The germline V gene encodes CDR1 PRHDT and CDR2 FYEKMQ (reference sequence). V was clipped by 3 bases and J by 4 bases; unmatched bases: 3. The CDR3 DNA is TGTGCCAGCAGCTTCGGGACAGGGGAGTACGAGCAGTACTTC. It codes for CASSFGTGEYEQYF.

The chain uses TRBV2 and TRBJ2-5; weak D call: TRBD1 (7 bases). The V end lost 6 bases, the J end lost 4 bases, and 15 bases lay between the germline ends. Per the germline V gene, CDR1 is SNHLY and CDR2 is FYNNEI. The CDR3 consists of 14 residues. The CDR3 sequence: CASRAYRGGETQYF. The CDR3 nucleotides are TGTGCCAGCAGAGCTTACAGGGGAGGAGAGACCCAGTACTTC.

The sample holds one count of this clone. The V call is TRBV9, the J call TRBJ1-2, with TRBD1 as a possible D gene (5 bases). V was trimmed by 0 bases and J by 6 bases, leaving 12 bases between them. Germline V gene sequence: CDR1 SGDLS, CDR2 YYNGEE. CDR3 length: 14 residues. The DNA for the CDR3 is TGTGCCAGCAGCGTAGGGGCGTCGGGGGATGGCTACACCTTC. Residues: CASSVGASGDGYTF. Full variable domain (outside the CDR3, taken from reference TRBV9 and TRBJ1-2): DSGVTQTPKHLITATGQRVTLRCSPRSGDLSVYWYQQSLDQGLQFLIQYYNGEERAKGNILERFSAQQFPDLHSELNLSSLELGDSALYFCASSVGASGDGYTFGSGTRLTVV.

This clone was counted a single time. The gene calls are TRBV6-6 and TRBJ1-2; 7 nucleotides match TRBD1. Germline CDR1 is MNHNY and CDR2 is SVGAGI (reference sequence). This CDR3 is 13 amino acids long. With V trimmed by 5 bases and J by 5 bases, 5 bases remained unmatched. CDR3 sequence (DNA): TGTGCCAGCAGTCCCGGGACAGTTTATGGCTACACCTTC. Its protein product is CASSPGTVYGYTF.

The genes are TRBV5-1 and TRBJ2-5; tentatively, D is TRBD1 (5 bases). CDR1 SGHRS and CDR2 YFSETQ come from the germline V gene. This CDR3 has 15 residues. Trimming stripped 0 bases from V and 11 bases from J, with 20 bases between. The CDR3 nucleotides are TGCGCCAGCAGCTTGGATGTCACAGGCGCCGGAGAGCAGTACTTC. Its protein is CASSLDVTGAGEQYF.

The chain employs TRBV2 and TRBJ2-1; D is unclear. CDR1 is SNHLY, CDR2 FYNNEI, per germline. The CDR3 has 15 residues. V lost 2 bases and J lost 0, with 8 bases in between. CDR3 DNA: TGTGCCAGCAGTGAATCCCAGGACTCCTACAATGAGCAGTTCTTC. Translation gives CASSESQDSYNEQFF.

The V call is TRBV27, the J call TRBJ2-3; 9 nucleotides agree with TRBD1. This CDR3 region has 14 residues. V lost 7 bases, J lost 4 bases, and 6 bases stayed unmatched. The V gene's germline CDR1 is MNHEY and CDR2 SMNVEV (reference sequence). DNA for the CDR3: TGTGCCAGCACCCGGGACAGGGATTCAGATACGCAGTATTTT. Its translation: CASTRDRDSDTQYF.

V usage is TRBV7-9 and J usage is TRBJ1-5; 7 nucleotides line up with TRBD1. CDR1 and CDR2 from the germline V gene are SEHNR and FQNEAQ (reference sequence). The CDR3 is 14 amino acids. V shed 6 bases, J shed 5 bases, and the junction held 7 bases outside the gene matches. CDR3 nucleotides: TGTGCCAGCAGTAAGACAGGGCTCGATCAGCCCCAGCATTTT. Amino acid sequence: CASSKTGLDQPQHF. Filled out from reference TRBV7-9 and TRBJ1-5, the complete variable domain reads DTGVSQNPRHKITKRGQNVTFRCDPISEHNRLYWYRQTLGQGPEFLTYFQNEAQLEKSRLLSDRFSAERPKGSFSTLEIQRTEQGDSAMYLCASSKTGLDQPQHFGDGTRLSIL.

The rearrangement joins TRBV5-6 to TRBJ2-3; perhaps TRBD1 as D (5 bases). The CDR3 spans 14 residues. Trimming took 0 bases from V and 2 from J, leaving 7 bases between them. CDR1 and CDR2 from the germline V gene are SGHDT and YYEEEE. This CDR3 is CASSLGQYTDTQYF. As DNA, the CDR3 is TGTGCCAGCAGCTTGGGACAGTACACAGATACGCAGTATTTT.

The chain joins TRBV4-2 to TRBJ1-6, with 7 bases fitting TRBD1. The CDR3 runs 17 residues. V was pared by 2 bases and J by 9 bases, with 13 bases of the junction left unmatched. Germline CDR1 LGHNA, CDR2 YNFKEQ. CDR3 loop: CASSQSSGGQDGSPLHF. In DNA form, the CDR3 reads TGTGCCAGCAGCCAATCGTCAGGGGGTCAGGATGGTTCACCCCTCCACTTT.